This T cell receptor (beta chain) emerged from a study of blood T cell repertoires in COVID-19. Study background: Some COVID-19 samples were acute and others convalescent; all came from the United States, Italy and Spain.

Data came from immunoSEQ multiplex PCR; TCRdb stores just in-frame clones and leaves some out. This table holds some 58,000 clones, 88% found once. Germline CDR1 and CDR2: KGHSH and LQKENI. This CDR3 contains 14 residues. The junction had 13 bases not matched to a gene; V was cut back by 5 bases and J by 10 bases. Sample: peripheral blood. The rearrangement links TRBV18 to TRBJ1-1; TRBD1 matches at 7 bases. The TCR originated in a human donor in a cohort sampled during active COVID-19. The CDR3 spells CASSKDRTYPGAFF. The CDR3 DNA reads as TGTGCCAGCTCAAAGGACAGGACTTACCCTGGAGCTTTCTTT.